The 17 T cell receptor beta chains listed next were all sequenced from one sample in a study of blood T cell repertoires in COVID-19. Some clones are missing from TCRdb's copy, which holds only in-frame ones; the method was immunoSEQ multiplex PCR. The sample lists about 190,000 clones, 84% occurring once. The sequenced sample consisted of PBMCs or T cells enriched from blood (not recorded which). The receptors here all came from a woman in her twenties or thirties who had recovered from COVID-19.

The DNA of the CDR3 is TGTGCCAGCAGCCGATCTAGCGGGGGGAATAGGGATACGCAGTATTTT. This encodes CASSRSSGGNRDTQYF. This chain joins TRBV11-2 and TRBJ2-3, with 11 nucleotides matching TRBD2. Germline V gene sequence: CDR1 SGHAT, CDR2 FQNNGV. This CDR3 comprises 16 residues. The V segment lost 5 bases and the J segment 6 bases; nucleotides outside the gene matches: 10.

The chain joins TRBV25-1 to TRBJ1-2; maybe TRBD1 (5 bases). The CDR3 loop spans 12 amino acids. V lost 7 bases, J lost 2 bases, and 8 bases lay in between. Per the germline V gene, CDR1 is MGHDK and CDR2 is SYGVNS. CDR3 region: CASKDRNYGYTF. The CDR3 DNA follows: TGTGCCAGCAAAGACAGAAACTATGGCTACACCTTC.

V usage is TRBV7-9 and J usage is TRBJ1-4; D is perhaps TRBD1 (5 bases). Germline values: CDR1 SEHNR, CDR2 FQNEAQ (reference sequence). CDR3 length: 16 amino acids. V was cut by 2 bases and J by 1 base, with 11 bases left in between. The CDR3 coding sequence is TGTGCCAGCAGCTTAAAAGGGGCCAGAACTAATGAAAAACTGTTTTTT. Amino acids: CASSLKGARTNEKLFF.

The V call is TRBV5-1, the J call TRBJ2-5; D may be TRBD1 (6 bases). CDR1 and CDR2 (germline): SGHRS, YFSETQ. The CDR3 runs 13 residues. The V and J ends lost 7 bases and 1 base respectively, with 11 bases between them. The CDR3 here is CASSQGPQETQYF. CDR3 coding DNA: TGCGCCAGCTCGCAGGGGCCCCAAGAGACCCAGTACTTC.

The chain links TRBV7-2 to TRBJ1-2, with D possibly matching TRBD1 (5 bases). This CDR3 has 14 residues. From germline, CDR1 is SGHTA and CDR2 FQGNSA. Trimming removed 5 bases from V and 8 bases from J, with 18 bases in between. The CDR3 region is CASSLRWGVRGYTF. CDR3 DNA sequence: TGTGCCAGCAGCCTGAGGTGGGGGGTGAGAGGCTACACCTTC.

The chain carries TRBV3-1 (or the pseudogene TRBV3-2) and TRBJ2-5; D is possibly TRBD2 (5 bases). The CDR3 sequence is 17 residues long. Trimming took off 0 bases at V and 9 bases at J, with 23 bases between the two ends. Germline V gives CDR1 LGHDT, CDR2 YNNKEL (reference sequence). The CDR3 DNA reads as TGTGCCAGCAGCCAAGATCAGGATTATGGCGAGGGAGTGGCCCAGTACTTC. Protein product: CASSQDQDYGEGVAQYF.

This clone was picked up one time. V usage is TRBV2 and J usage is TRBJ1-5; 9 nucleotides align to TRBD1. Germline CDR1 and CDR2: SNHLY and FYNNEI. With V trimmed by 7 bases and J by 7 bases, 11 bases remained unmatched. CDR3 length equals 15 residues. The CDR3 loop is CASNLDRGSEQPQHF. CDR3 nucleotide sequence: TGTGCCAGCAACTTGGACAGGGGATCAGAACAGCCCCAGCATTTT.

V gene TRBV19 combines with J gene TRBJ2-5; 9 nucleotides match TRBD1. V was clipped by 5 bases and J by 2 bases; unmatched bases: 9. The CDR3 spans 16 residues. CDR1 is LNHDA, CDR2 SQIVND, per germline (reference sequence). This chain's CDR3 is CASSPRTGEAQETQYF. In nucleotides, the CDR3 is TGTGCCAGTAGTCCGAGGACAGGGGAGGCGCAAGAGACCCAGTACTTC. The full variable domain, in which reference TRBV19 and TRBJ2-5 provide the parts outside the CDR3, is DGGITQSPKYLFRKEGQNVTLSCEQNLNHDAMYWYRQDPGQGLRLIYYSQIVNDFQKGDIAEGYSVSREKKESFPLTVTSAQKNPTAFYLCASSPRTGEAQETQYFGPGTRLLVL.

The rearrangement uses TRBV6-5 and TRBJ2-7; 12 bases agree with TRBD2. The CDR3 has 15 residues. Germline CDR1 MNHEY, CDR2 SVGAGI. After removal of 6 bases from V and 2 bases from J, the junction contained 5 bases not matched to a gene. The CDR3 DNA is TGTGCCAGCAGGAAACTAGCGGGAGGTACCTACGAGCAGTACTTC. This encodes CASRKLAGGTYEQYF.

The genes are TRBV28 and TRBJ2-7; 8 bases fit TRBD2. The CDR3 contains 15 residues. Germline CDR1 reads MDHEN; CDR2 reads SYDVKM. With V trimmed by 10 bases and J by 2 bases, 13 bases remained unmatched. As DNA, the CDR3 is TGTGCCACCGTCCGGGGGGGCGGGGGGCCCTACGAGCAGTACTTC. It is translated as CATVRGGGGPYEQYF.

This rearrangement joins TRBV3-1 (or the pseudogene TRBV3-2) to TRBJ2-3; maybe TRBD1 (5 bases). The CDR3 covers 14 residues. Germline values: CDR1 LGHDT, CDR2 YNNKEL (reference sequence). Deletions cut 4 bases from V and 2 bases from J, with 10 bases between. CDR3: CASSRTPLTDTQYF. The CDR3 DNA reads TGTGCCAGCAGCCGGACACCGCTCACAGATACGCAGTATTTT.

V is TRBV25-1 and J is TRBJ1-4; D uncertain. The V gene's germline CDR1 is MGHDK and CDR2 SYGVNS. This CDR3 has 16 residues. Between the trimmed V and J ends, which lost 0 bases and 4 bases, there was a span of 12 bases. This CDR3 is CASSEYETVFNEKLFF. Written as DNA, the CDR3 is TGTGCCAGCAGTGAATATGAAACAGTTTTTAATGAAAAACTGTTTTTT. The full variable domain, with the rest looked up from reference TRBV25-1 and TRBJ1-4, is EADIYQTPRYLVIGTGKKITLECSQTMGHDKMYWYQQDPGMELHLIHYSYGVNSTEKGDLSSESTVSRIRTEHFPLTLESARPSHTSQYLCASSEYETVFNEKLFFGSGTQLSVL.

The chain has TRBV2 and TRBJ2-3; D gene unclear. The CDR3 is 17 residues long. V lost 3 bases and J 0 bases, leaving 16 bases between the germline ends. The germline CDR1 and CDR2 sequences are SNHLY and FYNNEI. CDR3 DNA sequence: TGTGCCAGCAGTGATCGCCGACTGCCCGTGAGCACAGATACGCAGTATTTT. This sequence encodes CASSDRRLPVSTDTQYF.

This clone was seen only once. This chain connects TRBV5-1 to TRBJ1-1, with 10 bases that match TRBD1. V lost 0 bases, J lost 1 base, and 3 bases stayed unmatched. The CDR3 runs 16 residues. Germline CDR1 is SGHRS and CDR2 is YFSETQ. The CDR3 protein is CASSLEGDRGNTEAFF. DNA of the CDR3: TGCGCCAGCAGCTTGGAGGGGGACAGGGGGAACACTGAAGCTTTCTTT.

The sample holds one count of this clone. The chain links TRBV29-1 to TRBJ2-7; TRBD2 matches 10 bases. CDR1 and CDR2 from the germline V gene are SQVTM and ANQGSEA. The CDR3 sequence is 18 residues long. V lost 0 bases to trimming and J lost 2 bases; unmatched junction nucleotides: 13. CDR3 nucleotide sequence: TGCAGCGTTGAAGATAGACAGGGGAAAAGCGGGAGGGCCTACGAGCAGTACTTC. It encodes CSVEDRQGKSGRAYEQYF.

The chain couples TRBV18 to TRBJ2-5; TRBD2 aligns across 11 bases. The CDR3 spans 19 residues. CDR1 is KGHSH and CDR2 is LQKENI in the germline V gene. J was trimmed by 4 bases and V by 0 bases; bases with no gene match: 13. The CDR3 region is CASSPPGLAAGGIIETQYF. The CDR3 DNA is TGTGCCAGCTCACCACCGGGACTAGCGGCCGGAGGGATTATAGAGACCCAGTACTTC.

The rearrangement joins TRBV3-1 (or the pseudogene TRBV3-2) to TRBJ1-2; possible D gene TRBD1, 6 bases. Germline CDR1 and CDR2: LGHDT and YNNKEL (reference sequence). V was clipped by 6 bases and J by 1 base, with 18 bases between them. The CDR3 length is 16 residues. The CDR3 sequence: CASSHRGGARNYGYTF. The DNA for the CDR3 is TGTGCCAGCAGTCACCGCGGGGGGGCGCGTAACTATGGCTACACCTTC.